The 7 T cell receptor beta chains presented below share a single source sample, sequenced in a study of shared clonotypes between healthy human individuals. TCRdb keeps only in-frame clones here, not all; method: immunoSEQ multiplex PCR. This sample has about 2.4 million clones, with approximately 92% found just once. The sequenced sample was naive CD4+ T cells sorted from blood. Subset: CD45RA+ positively selected. All receptors come from a man aged 18 to 30 in good health.

The V call is TRBV6-4, the J call TRBJ2-1; 8 bases line up with TRBD2. Germline CDR1 MRHNA, CDR2 SNTAGT. J gave up 4 bases and V 2 bases, and 4 bases lay outside the gene matches. This CDR3 contains 15 residues. DNA for the CDR3: TGTGCCAGCAGTGACGGCGCGGGGGGTTACAATGAGCAGTTCTTC. It is translated as CASSDGAGGYNEQFF.

In the case of this clone: Distinct nucleotide sequences in the sample also encode this CDR3. This sequence joins TRBV19 and TRBJ2-3; 9 nucleotides agree with TRBD1. The germline V gene encodes CDR1 LNHDA and CDR2 SQIVND (reference sequence). J gave up 2 bases and V 6 bases, and 3 bases lay outside the gene matches. This CDR3 is 14 amino acids long. DNA for the CDR3: TGTGCCAGTAGGGACAGGGGTCTCACAGATACGCAGTATTTT. The encoded protein is CASRDRGLTDTQYF.

V gene TRBV27 combines with J gene TRBJ1-6, with no clear D. Trimming cost V 2 bases and J 8 bases, with 19 bases left between them. CDR1 and CDR2 from the germline V gene are MNHEY and SMNVEV (reference sequence). CDR3 length equals 17 residues. The CDR3 DNA follows: TGTGCCAGCAGTTTAGAGGGTGGCGGCTATAGGTATTCACCCCTCCACTTT. Residues: CASSLEGGGYRYSPLHF.

The genes are TRBV10-3 and TRBJ2-5; TRBD2 aligns across 8 bases. Germline CDR1 is ENHRY and CDR2 is SYGVKD. V trimming: 2 bases; J trimming: 4 bases; junction bases outside the gene matches: 0. This CDR3 has 13 residues. This CDR3 reads CAISEGTRETQYF. In nucleotides, the CDR3 is TGTGCCATCAGTGAGGGGACTAGAGAGACCCAGTACTTC.

This clone was seen only once. The genes are TRBV18 and TRBJ1-2; maybe TRBD1 (5 bases). CDR3 size: 18 residues. Trimming shortened V by 3 bases and J by 6 bases, and 26 bases separated the two germline ends. Germline V lookup: CDR1 KGHSH, CDR2 LQKENI. The CDR3: CASSPSAGTLLTGDGYTF. In nucleotides, the CDR3 is TGTGCCAGCTCACCCAGCGCCGGGACGCTGCTGACGGGTGATGGCTACACCTTC.

The chain employs TRBV12-5 and TRBJ2-5; D unclear. Germline loops: CDR1 LGHNT, CDR2 FRNRAP. Trimming pared 1 base from V and 5 bases from J, leaving 26 bases between. This CDR3 comprises 19 residues. CDR3 in DNA: TGTGCTAGTGGTTTGGGCCCGTCAATTGGGCCCCTCAAGGGCGAGACCCAGTACTTC. This encodes CASGLGPSIGPLKGETQYF.

This chain connects TRBV28 to TRBJ1-5, with unresolved D. This CDR3 has 12 amino acids. The germline V and J ends were trimmed by 8 bases and 2 bases, with 7 bases remaining between them. Per the germline V gene, CDR1 is MDHEN and CDR2 is SYDVKM. CDR3 in DNA: TGTGCCAGCTCAGTAGGCAATCAGCCCCAGCATTTT. Amino acid sequence: CASSVGNQPQHF.